A single sample is the source of the 2 T cell receptor beta chains below, sequenced in a study of identical twins. One entry per CDR3 protein results from TCRdb running MiXCR on the 5' RACE reads. The table shows about 890,000 distinct CDR3 sequences, with around 12% occurring only once. This sample was shared with a second study, whose subject was yellow fever vaccine responses in identical twins.

The source material was PBMCs. Every receptor here comes from a woman in her late teens or twenties in good health.

This clonotype was detected only a few times. The chain is built from TRBV29-1 and TRBJ2-1; D might be TRBD2 (7 bases). Deletions cut 6 bases from V and 4 bases from J, with 16 bases between. CDR1 and CDR2 from the germline V gene are SQVTM and ANQGSEA. The CDR3 is made up of 14 amino acids. CDR3 coding DNA: TGCAGCGTGGAGGGGGGGCCGAATTACAATGAGCAGTTCTTC. Amino acids: CSVEGGPNYNEQFF.

The CDR3 region has the DNA TGCAGCGTTGAAGTGGGGATCGGTGGCTACACCTTC. It specifies CSVEVGIGGYTF. The rearrangement uses TRBV29-1 and TRBJ1-2; no reliable D call. The germline CDR1 and CDR2 sequences are SQVTM and ANQGSEA. V lost 1 base to trimming and J lost 7 bases, with 10 bases between them. The CDR3 has 12 residues.